The 13 T cell receptor beta chains below all came from one sample that was sequenced in a study of cytomegalovirus exposure and HLA in healthy donors. Primers: 60 Vbeta forward and 13 Jbeta reverse. Clones were sequenced by immunoSEQ multiplex PCR, and TCRdb holds only the in-frame ones, with some missing. The sample lists 150,000 to 180,000 clones; approximately 72% were seen once. Sequencing was performed on PBMCs. The receptors originated from a young man in good health and CMV-seronegative.

This clone was seen once. This rearrangement joins TRBV7-8 to TRBJ1-5; 8 positions match TRBD1. Looked up from germline, CDR1 is SGHVS and CDR2 is FQNEAQ. The CDR3 loop spans 18 amino acids. Germline trimming cut 5 bases from V and 0 bases from J; bases unmatched to any gene: 12. This CDR3 reads CASSMTGTGDYSNQPQHF. Here the CDR3 DNA reads TGTGCCAGCAGCATGACCGGGACAGGCGATTATAGCAATCAGCCCCAGCATTTT.

The CDR3 nucleotides are TGTGCCAGCAGCTGGGGGACAGGCGGTGGCTACACCTTC. It encodes CASSWGTGGGYTF. The chain has TRBV7-2 and TRBJ1-2, with 8 bases matching TRBD1. Germline V gene lookup returns CDR1 SGHTA and CDR2 FQGNSA. CDR3 length: 13 residues. J gave up 7 bases and V 4 bases, and 5 bases lay outside the gene matches.

Note on this clone: The identical CDR3 is also encoded by other nucleotide sequences in the sample. V is TRBV6-1 and J is TRBJ1-5; the match to TRBD1 covers 8 bases. Unmatched junction bases numbered 8, after V lost 6 bases and J lost 4 bases. Germline CDR1 is MNHNS and CDR2 is SASEGT. The CDR3 length is 15 residues. CDR3 in DNA: TGTGCCAGCAGACCCCGGACAGGGAGGAATCAGCCCCAGCATTTT. Its protein product is CASRPRTGRNQPQHF.

J is TRBJ1-2 and V is TRBV28; 7 nucleotides match TRBD1. The length of the CDR3 is 12 residues. V trimming: 5 bases; J trimming: 7 bases; junction bases outside the gene matches: 4. The germline gives CDR1 MDHEN, CDR2 SYDVKM. The CDR3 spells CASSTGDFGYTF. The DNA of the CDR3 is TGTGCCAGCAGTACAGGGGATTTTGGCTACACCTTC.

The chain links TRBV28 to TRBJ1-5; D is unresolved. V was clipped by 6 bases and J by 4 bases, with 19 bases between them. The CDR3 consists of 16 residues. Germline V gene sequence: CDR1 MDHEN, CDR2 SYDVKM. The CDR3 is CASRNRREGSNQPQHF. The DNA of the CDR3 is TGTGCCAGCAGGAATCGCCGGGAAGGGTCAAATCAGCCCCAGCATTTT.

This chain joins TRBV19 and TRBJ2-5; perhaps TRBD2 as D (5 bases). Germline loops: CDR1 LNHDA, CDR2 SQIVND (reference sequence). Trimming took 7 bases from V and 0 from J, leaving 9 bases between them. The CDR3 loop spans 13 amino acids. The chain's CDR3 is CASIGDYQETQYF. The CDR3 DNA reads as TGTGCCAGTATCGGGGATTACCAAGAGACCCAGTACTTC.

V and J are TRBV27 and TRBJ2-3, with D perhaps matching TRBD2 (6 bases). Deletions cut 4 bases from V and 8 bases from J, with 13 bases between. The CDR3 totals 13 residues. Germline CDR1 and CDR2: MNHEY and SMNVEV (reference sequence). Here the CDR3 DNA reads TGTGCCAGCAGTTCCCCGACCGGGGGTACGCAGTATTTT. The encoded protein is CASSSPTGGTQYF.

The chain links TRBV19 to TRBJ2-1; TRBD2 is a possible D gene (6 bases). CDR1 is LNHDA and CDR2 is SQIVND in the germline V gene (reference sequence). The length of the CDR3 is 15 residues. Deletions cut 3 bases from V and 4 bases from J, with 13 bases between. The CDR3 coding sequence is TGTGCCAGTAGTATCTCGAGCGGGTTTTACAATGAGCAGTTCTTC. Translation: CASSISSGFYNEQFF.

This clone came up a few times. V and J are TRBV7-9 and TRBJ2-7; 7 nucleotides align to TRBD1. Trimming at V came to 4 bases and at J to 3 bases, leaving 3 bases not matched to a gene. The CDR3 consists of 13 residues. Germline CDR1 reads SEHNR; CDR2 reads FQNEAQ (reference sequence). The CDR3 here is CASSSRDSYEQYF. CDR3 in DNA: TGTGCCAGCAGCTCCCGGGACAGCTACGAGCAGTACTTC.

The V and J genes are TRBV11-3 and TRBJ1-1, with 8 bases matching TRBD1. The V segment lost 5 bases and the J segment 10 bases; nucleotides outside the gene matches: 12. Per the germline V gene, CDR1 is SGHNT and CDR2 is YENEEA. There are 14 residues in the CDR3. CDR3 bases: TGTGCCAGCAGCCAATCCGGGACAGGCGACGGAGCTTTCTTT. Protein product: CASSQSGTGDGAFF.

V usage is TRBV6-5 and J usage is TRBJ2-3; D is unclear. Germline V gene data show CDR1 as MNHEY and CDR2 as SVGAGI. V was clipped by 4 bases and J by 0 bases, with 14 bases between them. CDR3 length: 16 residues. This CDR3 is CASSSTRPTSTDTQYF. The DNA for the CDR3 is TGTGCCAGCAGTTCGACGCGCCCGACTAGCACAGATACGCAGTATTTT.

V gene TRBV27 combines with J gene TRBJ1-2, with 7 positions matching TRBD1. The CDR3 spans 16 residues. Germline CDR1 and CDR2: MNHEY and SMNVEV (reference sequence). The ends lost 6 bases at V and 1 base at J; junction bases unmatched: 11. CDR3 residues: CASRETGIRLNYGYTF. CDR3 nucleotide sequence: TGTGCCAGCAGGGAGACAGGGATCCGTCTTAACTATGGCTACACCTTC.

The J gene is TRBJ1-1, the V gene TRBV10-1, with D perhaps matching TRBD1 (6 bases). This CDR3 is built from 14 residues. CDR1 WNHNN and CDR2 SYGVQD come from the germline V gene (reference sequence). With 5 bases removed from V and 10 bases from J, the gap between germline ends came to 20 bases. The CDR3 loop reads CASSPDRYRVGAFF. As DNA, the CDR3 is TGCGCCAGCAGTCCCGACAGGTACCGAGTAGGAGCTTTCTTT.